This T cell receptor beta chain derives from a study of a mutant IDH1 vaccine in newly diagnosed glioma. Study in general: Patients received vaccination from 4-6 weeks after radiotherapy alone, or with temozolomide cycles. Before enrollment, the patients had been treated with radiotherapy alone, temozolomide alone, or both together. Most of them had received both.

Time point specified: week 5, during vaccination. Topical imiquimod accompanied each vaccine dose, which consisted of 300 ug of mutant IDH1 20-mer peptide. The CDR3 is 15 amino acids. Germline lookup yields CDR1 SGHRS and CDR2 YFSETQ. Trimming cost V 2 bases and J 7 bases; bases outside gene matches: 7. Repertoires were generated with immunoSEQ multiplex PCR, while TCRdb's copy carries only in-frame clones and drops some. The table records 45,000 to 70,000 clones, approximately 82% of them present only once. A note on this clone: Its specificity is unknown.

The sequence derives from a young man with glioma. The chain has TRBV5-1 and TRBJ2-1; 9 bases match TRBD2. Sequencing was performed on PBMCs, taken from a glioma patient whose treatment included an IDH1 peptide vaccine. CDR3 sequence (DNA): TGCGCCAGCAGCTTAGTAGCGGGGGAGGGGAATGAGCAGTTCTTC. Amino acids: CASSLVAGEGNEQFF.